This TCR beta chain was sequenced in a study of blood T cell repertoires in COVID-19. Study as a whole: The United States, Italy and Spain were the sources of the acute and convalescent COVID-19 samples. PBMCs, B-cell-depleted T cells, or T cells were the source of the cDNA or gDNA that made up the material.

As processed by the authors: It was from reference gene primer amplification that nucleated cell counts were estimated. Profiled with immunoSEQ multiplex PCR; TCRdb holds only in-frame clones, not every one. The D gene and trimming were derived from the DNA, and the V and J assignments and clone size from that table. The sample shows approximately 190,000 clones, 80% to 95% of them seen only once. Germline assignment: CDR1 SEHNR and CDR2 FQNEAQ (reference sequence). The length of the CDR3 is 15 residues. J gave up 2 bases and V 5 bases, and 4 bases lay outside the gene matches. The genes are TRBV7-9 and TRBJ2-1; 9 bases are shared with TRBD2. This receptor was identified in a man in his fifties with acute or convalescent COVID-19. The sample consisted of peripheral blood. In nucleotides, the CDR3 is TGTGCCAGCAGCGGCGGGAGGGGGGCCTACAATGAGCAGTTCTTC. Its protein product is CASSGGRGAYNEQFF.